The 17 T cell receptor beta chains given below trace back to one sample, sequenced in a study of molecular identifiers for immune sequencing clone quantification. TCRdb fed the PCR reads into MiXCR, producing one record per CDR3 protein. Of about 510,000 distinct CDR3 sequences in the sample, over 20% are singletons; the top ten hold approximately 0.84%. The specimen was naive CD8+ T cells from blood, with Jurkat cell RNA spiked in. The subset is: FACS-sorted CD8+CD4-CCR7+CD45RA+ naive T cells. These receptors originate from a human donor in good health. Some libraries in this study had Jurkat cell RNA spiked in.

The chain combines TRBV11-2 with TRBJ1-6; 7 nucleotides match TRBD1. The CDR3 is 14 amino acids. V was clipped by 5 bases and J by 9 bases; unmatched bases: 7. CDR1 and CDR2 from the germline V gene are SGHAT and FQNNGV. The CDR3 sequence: CASSVGTVGSPLHF. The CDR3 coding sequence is TGTGCCAGCAGCGTCGGGACAGTGGGTTCACCCCTCCACTTT.

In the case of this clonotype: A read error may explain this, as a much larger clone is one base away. The DNA of the CDR3 is TGTGCCAGCAGCTCACCGGGACAGGGGGCCGAAGAGGCCCAGTACTTC. Encoded protein: CASSSPGQGAEEAQYF. This chain connects TRBV5-4 to TRBJ2-5, with 12 bases matching TRBD1. Germline V gives CDR1 SGHNT, CDR2 YYREEE (reference sequence). This CDR3 region has 16 residues.

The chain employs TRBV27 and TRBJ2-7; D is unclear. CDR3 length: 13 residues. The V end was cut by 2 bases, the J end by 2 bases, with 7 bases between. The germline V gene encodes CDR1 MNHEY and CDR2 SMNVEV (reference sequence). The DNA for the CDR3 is TGTGCCAGCAGTTTACGCTGGGCCTACGAGCAGTACTTC. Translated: CASSLRWAYEQYF.

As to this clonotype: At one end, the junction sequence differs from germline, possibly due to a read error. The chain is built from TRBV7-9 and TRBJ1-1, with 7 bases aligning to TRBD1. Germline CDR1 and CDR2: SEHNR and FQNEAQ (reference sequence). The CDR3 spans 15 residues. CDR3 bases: TGTGCCAGCGGCTTGGGACAGAGGGCGGACACTGAAGCTTTCTTT. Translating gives CASGLGQRADTEAFF.

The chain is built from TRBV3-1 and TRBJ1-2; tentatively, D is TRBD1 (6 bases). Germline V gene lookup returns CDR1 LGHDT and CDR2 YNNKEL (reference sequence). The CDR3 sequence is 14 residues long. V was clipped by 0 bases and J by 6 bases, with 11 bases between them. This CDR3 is CASSQDRGFNGYTF. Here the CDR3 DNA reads TGTGCCAGCAGCCAAGACAGGGGATTCAATGGCTACACCTTC.

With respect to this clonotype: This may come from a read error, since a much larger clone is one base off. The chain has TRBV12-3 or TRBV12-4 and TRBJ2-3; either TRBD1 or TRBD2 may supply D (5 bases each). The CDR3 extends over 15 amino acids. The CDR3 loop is CASSPEEASTGTQYF. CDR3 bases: TGTGCCAGCAGCCCAGAGGAGGCTAGCACAGGTACGCAGTATTTT.

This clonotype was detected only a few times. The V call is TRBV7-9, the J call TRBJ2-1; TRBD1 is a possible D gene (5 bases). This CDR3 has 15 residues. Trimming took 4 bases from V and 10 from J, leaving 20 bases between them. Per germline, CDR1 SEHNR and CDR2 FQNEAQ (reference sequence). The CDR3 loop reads CASSSALVGVSEQFF. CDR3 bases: TGTGCCAGCAGCTCAGCCCTTGTAGGGGTAAGCGAGCAGTTCTTC.

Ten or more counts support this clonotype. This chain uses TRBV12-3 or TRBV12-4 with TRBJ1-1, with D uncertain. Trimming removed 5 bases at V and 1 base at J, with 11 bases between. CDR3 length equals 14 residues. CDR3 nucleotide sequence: TGTGCCAGCAGTGCCGCGACACCGAACACTGAAGCTTTCTTT. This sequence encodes CASSAATPNTEAFF.

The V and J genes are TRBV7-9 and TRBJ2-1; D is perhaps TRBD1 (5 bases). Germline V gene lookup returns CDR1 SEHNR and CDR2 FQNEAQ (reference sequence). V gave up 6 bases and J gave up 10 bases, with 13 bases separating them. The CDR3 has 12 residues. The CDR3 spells CASRDIQGEQFF. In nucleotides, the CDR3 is TGTGCCAGCAGGGATATTCAGGGAGAGCAGTTCTTC.

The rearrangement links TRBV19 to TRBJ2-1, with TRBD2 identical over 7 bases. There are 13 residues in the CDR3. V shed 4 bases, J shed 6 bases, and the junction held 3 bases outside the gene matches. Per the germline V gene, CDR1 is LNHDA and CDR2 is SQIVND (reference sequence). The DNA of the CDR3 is TGTGCCAGTAGTACGACTAGCTCCAATGAGCAGTTCTTC. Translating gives CASSTTSSNEQFF. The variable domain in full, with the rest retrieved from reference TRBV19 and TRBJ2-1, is DGGITQSPKYLFRKEGQNVTLSCEQNLNHDAMYWYRQDPGQGLRLIYYSQIVNDFQKGDIAEGYSVSREKKESFPLTVTSAQKNPTAFYLCASSTTSSNEQFFGPGTRLTVL.

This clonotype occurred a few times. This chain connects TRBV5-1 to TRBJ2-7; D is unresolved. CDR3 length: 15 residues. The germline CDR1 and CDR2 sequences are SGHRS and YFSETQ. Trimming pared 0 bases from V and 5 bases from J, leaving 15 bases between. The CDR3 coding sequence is TGCGCCAGCAGCTTGGTCCCTTCCCGACCAGACGAGCAGTACTTC. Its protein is CASSLVPSRPDEQYF.

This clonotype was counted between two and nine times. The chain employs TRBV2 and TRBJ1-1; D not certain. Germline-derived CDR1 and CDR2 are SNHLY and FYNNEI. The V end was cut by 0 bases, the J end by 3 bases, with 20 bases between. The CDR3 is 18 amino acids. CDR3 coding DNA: TGTGCCAGCAGTGAAGCGCTTCCGGCAGCCGAAGGAGACACTGAAGCTTTCTTT. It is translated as CASSEALPAAEGDTEAFF.

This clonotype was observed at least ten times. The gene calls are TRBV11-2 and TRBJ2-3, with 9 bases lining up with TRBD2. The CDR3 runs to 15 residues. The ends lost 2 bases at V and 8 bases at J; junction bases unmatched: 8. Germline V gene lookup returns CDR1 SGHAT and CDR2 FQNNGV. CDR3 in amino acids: CASSLRAGGRGTQYF. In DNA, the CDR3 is TGTGCCAGCAGCTTACGAGCGGGAGGCCGGGGTACGCAGTATTTT. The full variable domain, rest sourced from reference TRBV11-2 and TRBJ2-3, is EAGVAQSPRYKIIEKRQSVAFWCNPISGHATLYWYQQILGQGPKLLIQFQNNGVVDDSQLPKDRFSAERLKGVDSTLKIQPAKLEDSAVYLCASSLRAGGRGTQYFGPGTRLTVL.

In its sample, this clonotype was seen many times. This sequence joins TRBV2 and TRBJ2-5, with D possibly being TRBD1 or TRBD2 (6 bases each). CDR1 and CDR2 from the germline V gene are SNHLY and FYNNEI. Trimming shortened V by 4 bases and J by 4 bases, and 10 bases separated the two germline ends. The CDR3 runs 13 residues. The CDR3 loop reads CASSGGDTETQYF. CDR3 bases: TGTGCCAGCAGTGGCGGGGACACAGAGACCCAGTACTTC.

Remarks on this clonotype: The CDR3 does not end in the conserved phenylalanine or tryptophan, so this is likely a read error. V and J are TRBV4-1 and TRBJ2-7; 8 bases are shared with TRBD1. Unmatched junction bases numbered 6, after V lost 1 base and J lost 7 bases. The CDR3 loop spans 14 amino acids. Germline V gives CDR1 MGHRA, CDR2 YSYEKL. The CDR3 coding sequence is TGCGCCAGCAGCCAAGGACAGGGGATCGTTGAGCAGTACTCC. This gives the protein CASSQGQGIVEQYS.

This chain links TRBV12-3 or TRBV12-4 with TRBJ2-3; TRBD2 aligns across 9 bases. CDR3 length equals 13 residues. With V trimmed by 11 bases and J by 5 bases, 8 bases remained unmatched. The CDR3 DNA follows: TGTGCCTCCCGCGGGGGGGAGGGAGATACGCAGTATTTT. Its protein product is CASRGGEGDTQYF.

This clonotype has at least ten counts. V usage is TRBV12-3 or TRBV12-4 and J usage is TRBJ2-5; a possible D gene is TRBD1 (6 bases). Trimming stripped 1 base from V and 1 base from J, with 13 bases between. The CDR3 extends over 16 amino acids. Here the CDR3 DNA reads TGTGCCAGCAGTTTAGGACCTCCAGGGGTCCAAGAGACCCAGTACTTC. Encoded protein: CASSLGPPGVQETQYF.